These 19 T cell receptor beta chains share one sample of origin, sequenced in a study of radiotherapy plus CTLA-4 blockade in lung cancer. Libraries were prepared by immunoSEQ multiplex PCR; TCRdb keeps only in-frame clonotypes and omits some of them. The sample lists tens of thousands of clones, 70% to 80% occurring once. Sequenced material: peripheral blood, taken from a patient treated with radiotherapy plus ipilimumab. These receptors originate from a human donor with non-small cell lung cancer who had stable disease on radiotherapy plus ipilimumab.

The chain employs TRBV5-1 and TRBJ2-1; D perhaps matches TRBD2 (5 bases). V lost 4 bases and J 7 bases, leaving 18 bases between the germline ends. This CDR3 region has 15 residues. CDR1 is SGHRS and CDR2 is YFSETQ in the germline V gene. CDR3 nucleotide sequence: TGCGCCAGCAGCCCCGGACTTAGCAGTAGGAATGAGCAGTTCTTC. This translates into CASSPGLSSRNEQFF.

This chain connects TRBV7-2 to TRBJ2-7; 7 positions agree with TRBD1. J was trimmed by 4 bases and V by 5 bases; bases with no gene match: 11. The CDR3 runs 15 residues. CDR1 and CDR2 (germline): SGHTA, FQGNSA. The CDR3 DNA sequence: TGTGCCAGCAGCATAAATACAGGGGTAACGTACGAGCAGTACTTC. It codes for CASSINTGVTYEQYF.

Here the CDR3 reads CATRQASYEQYF. CDR3 nucleotides: TGTGCCACTCGACAAGCCTCCTACGAGCAGTACTTC. This chain links TRBV10-3 with TRBJ2-7; D is ambiguous. Looked up from germline, CDR1 is ENHRY and CDR2 is SYGVKD. The length of the CDR3 is 12 residues. The ends were cut back, 10 bases at V and 0 bases at J, with 10 bases in the middle.

The chain has TRBV4-1 and TRBJ1-5; 7 bases align to TRBD1. Germline V CDR1 and CDR2: MGHRA, YSYEKL. The CDR3 contains 17 residues. Trimming at V came to 1 base and at J to 4 bases, leaving 10 bases not matched to a gene. The CDR3 DNA reads TGCGCCAGCAGCCAAGGTCGACCGGGACAGACAAATCAGCCCCAGCATTTT. Protein sequence: CASSQGRPGQTNQPQHF.

This clone was seen once. The chain combines TRBV2 with TRBJ2-7; a possible D gene is TRBD2 (6 bases). V lost 7 bases, J lost 7 bases, and 14 bases lay in between. Germline V lookup: CDR1 SNHLY, CDR2 FYNNEI. The CDR3 covers 12 residues. The CDR3 DNA follows: TGTGCCAGCAACGAGGGGCGGGAAGAGCAGTACTTC. Protein sequence: CASNEGREEQYF.

This sequence joins TRBV19 and TRBJ1-5, with D possibly TRBD1 on 5 matching bases. This CDR3 contains 13 residues. V shed 0 bases and J shed 11 bases, with 11 bases lying between them. The germline CDR1 and CDR2 sequences are LNHDA and SQIVND (reference sequence). DNA of the CDR3: TGTGCCAGTAGTATAGAGGGGGGGAAGACCCAGCATTTT. Its protein product is CASSIEGGKTQHF. Filled out from reference TRBV19 and TRBJ1-5, the complete variable domain reads DGGITQSPKYLFRKEGQNVTLSCEQNLNHDAMYWYRQDPGQGLRLIYYSQIVNDFQKGDIAEGYSVSREKKESFPLTVTSAQKNPTAFYLCASSIEGGKTQHFGDGTRLSIL.

The chain links TRBV7-9 to TRBJ2-3; TRBD2 matches 13 bases. This CDR3 spans 17 amino acids. The trim removed 5 bases at V and 2 bases at J, leaving 7 bases unmatched. CDR1 and CDR2 (germline): SEHNR, FQNEAQ (reference sequence). The CDR3 DNA is TGTGCCAGCAGCCAGGGGACTAGCGGGGACGTCACAGATACGCAGTATTTT. This translates into CASSQGTSGDVTDTQYF.

In its sample, this clone was seen once. V usage is TRBV2 and J usage is TRBJ2-7; 8 bases are a match to TRBD1. The CDR3 has 14 amino acids. From germline, CDR1 is SNHLY and CDR2 FYNNEI. V was pared by 5 bases and J by 4 bases, with 7 bases of the junction left unmatched. The CDR3: CASSLTGQGYEQYF. CDR3 nucleotides: TGTGCCAGCAGTCTGACCGGACAGGGATACGAGCAGTACTTC.

The V call is TRBV5-5, the J call TRBJ2-7, with a tentative D call TRBD1 (5 bases). V was cut by 1 base and J by 5 bases, with 13 bases left in between. Per the germline V gene, CDR1 is SGHKS and CDR2 is YYEKEE (reference sequence). The CDR3 spans 14 residues. Written as DNA, the CDR3 is TGTGCCAGCAGCTTGAGGTGGGGCGGTAACGAGCAGTACTTC. Translated: CASSLRWGGNEQYF.

V is TRBV2 and J is TRBJ1-1, with a tentative D call TRBD1 (5 bases). CDR3 size: 14 residues. V shed 2 bases and J shed 8 bases, with 15 bases lying between them. In germline, CDR1 is SNHLY, CDR2 FYNNEI. The CDR3 sequence is CASSENYRQREAFF. For the CDR3, the DNA is TGTGCCAGCAGTGAAAATTACCGACAGCGAGAAGCTTTCTTT.

The chain carries TRBV5-4 and TRBJ2-7; TRBD1 might be the D (5 bases). CDR1 is SGHNT and CDR2 is YYREEE in the germline V gene (reference sequence). V lost 2 bases and J lost 3, with 9 bases in between. The length of the CDR3 is 13 residues. The CDR3 sequence is CASSFAQGYEQYF. CDR3 nucleotide sequence: TGTGCCAGCAGCTTTGCCCAGGGCTACGAGCAGTACTTC.

The chain links TRBV11-3 to TRBJ1-1, with 8 bases fitting TRBD1. The CDR3 extends over 16 amino acids. The germline gives CDR1 SGHNT, CDR2 YENEEA. The V segment lost 6 bases and the J segment 0 bases; nucleotides outside the gene matches: 9. The CDR3 DNA sequence: TGTGCCAGCAGTACCGGACAGGGTTTTGTGAACACTGAAGCTTTCTTT. Its translation is CASSTGQGFVNTEAFF.

This clone was recorded at least ten times. V usage is TRBV9 and J usage is TRBJ1-3; D gene ambiguous. Looked up from germline, CDR1 is SGDLS and CDR2 is YYNGEE. V was clipped by 5 bases and J by 2 bases, with 20 bases between them. The CDR3 consists of 17 residues. This chain's CDR3 is CASSQNPGSQPGNTIYF. The DNA of the CDR3 is TGTGCCAGCAGTCAGAATCCGGGATCCCAGCCTGGAAACACCATATATTTT.

The V call is TRBV6-5, the J call TRBJ2-1; D perhaps matches TRBD1 (5 bases). CDR1 is MNHEY and CDR2 is SVGAGI in the germline V gene. The V end was cut by 4 bases, the J end by 2 bases, with 12 bases between. This CDR3 comprises 15 residues. CDR3 coding DNA: TGTGCCAGCAGTTCCCGAAGGGGCCCCTACAATGAGCAGTTCTTC. It encodes CASSSRRGPYNEQFF.

This clone is labeled medium-sized. The V call is TRBV2, the J call TRBJ2-7, with a weak D call TRBD2 (5 bases). Deletions cut 4 bases from V and 7 bases from J, with 11 bases between. This CDR3 has 12 residues. Germline V gene lookup returns CDR1 SNHLY and CDR2 FYNNEI. As DNA, the CDR3 is TGTGCCAGCAGTGGACGGCGAGGGGAGCAGTACTTC. Translation: CASSGRRGEQYF. The full variable domain, its missing parts supplied by reference TRBV2 and TRBJ2-7, is EPEVTQTPSHQVTQMGQEVILRCVPISNHLYFYWYRQILGQKVEFLVSFYNNEISEKSEIFDDQFSVERPDGSNFTLKIRSTKLEDSAMYFCASSGRRGEQYFGPGTRLTVT.

V gene TRBV7-2 combines with J gene TRBJ2-1; D is undetermined. The germline CDR1 and CDR2 sequences are SGHTA and FQGNSA. CDR3 length equals 11 residues. The V gene lost 3 bases and the J gene lost 12 bases, with 9 bases spanning the gap. CDR3 protein: CASSFMTGQFF. For the CDR3, the DNA is TGTGCCAGCAGCTTCATGACTGGGCAGTTCTTC. The whole variable domain, filled in from reference TRBV7-2 and TRBJ2-1, reads GAGVSQSPSNKVTEKGKDVELRCDPISGHTALYWYRQSLGQGLEFLIYFQGNSAPDKSGLPSDRFSAERTGGSVSTLTIQRTQQEDSAVYLCASSFMTGQFFGPGTRLTVL.

The rearrangement joins TRBV29-1 to TRBJ2-1; 9 nucleotides agree with TRBD1. With 5 bases clipped from V and 6 bases from J, the junction kept 17 bases outside the gene matches. The germline V gene has CDR1 SQVTM and CDR2 ANQGSEA. The CDR3 has 17 amino acids. CDR3 DNA: TGCAGCGTTAGAAAACTAACGGGGGACAGGGTGGGCAATGAGCAGTTCTTC. Protein sequence: CSVRKLTGDRVGNEQFF.

The V call is TRBV7-9, the J call TRBJ1-3; a weak D match, TRBD1 (5 bases). This CDR3 region has 16 residues. Trimming took 4 bases from V and 2 from J, leaving 15 bases between them. Germline V gene sequence: CDR1 SEHNR, CDR2 FQNEAQ (reference sequence). CDR3 amino acids: CASSSFLGLAGNTIYF. The CDR3 bases are TGTGCCAGCAGCTCCTTTTTGGGGCTCGCTGGAAACACCATATATTTT.

This rearrangement joins TRBV30 to TRBJ2-5; 7 positions agree with TRBD2. The CDR3 runs to 14 residues. Germline V CDR1 and CDR2: GTSNPN, SVGIG (reference sequence). Trimming took 3 bases from V and 1 from J; bases not matched to a gene: 5. CDR3 sequence (DNA): TGTGCCTGGAGCGTCACGGGGGGCCAAGAGACCCAGTACTTC. Translating it yields CAWSVTGGQETQYF.